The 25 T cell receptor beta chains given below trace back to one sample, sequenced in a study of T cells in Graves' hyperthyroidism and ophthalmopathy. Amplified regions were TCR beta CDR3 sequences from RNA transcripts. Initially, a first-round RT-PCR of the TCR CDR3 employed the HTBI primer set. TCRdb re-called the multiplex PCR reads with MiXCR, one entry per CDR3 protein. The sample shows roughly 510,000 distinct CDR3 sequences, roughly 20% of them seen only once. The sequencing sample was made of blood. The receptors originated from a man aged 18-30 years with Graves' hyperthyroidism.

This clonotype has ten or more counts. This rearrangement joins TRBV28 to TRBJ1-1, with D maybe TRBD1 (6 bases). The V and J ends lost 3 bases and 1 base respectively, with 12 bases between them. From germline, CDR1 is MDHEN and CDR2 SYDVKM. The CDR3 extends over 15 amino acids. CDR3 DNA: TGTGCCAGCAGTTTTTCAGGGGTCCCGAACACTGAAGCTTTCTTT. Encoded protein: CASSFSGVPNTEAFF.

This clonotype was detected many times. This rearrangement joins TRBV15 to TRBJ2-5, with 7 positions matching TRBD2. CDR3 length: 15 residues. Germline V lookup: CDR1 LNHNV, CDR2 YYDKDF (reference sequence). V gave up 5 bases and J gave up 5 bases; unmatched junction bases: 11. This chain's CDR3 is CATSVTTPGGETQYF. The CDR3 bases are TGTGCCACCAGCGTTACTACACCCGGGGGGGAGACCCAGTACTTC.

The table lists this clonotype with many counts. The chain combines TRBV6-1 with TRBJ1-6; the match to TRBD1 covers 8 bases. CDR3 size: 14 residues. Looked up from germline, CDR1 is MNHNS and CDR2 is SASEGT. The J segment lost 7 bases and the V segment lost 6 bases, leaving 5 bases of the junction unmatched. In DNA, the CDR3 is TGTGCCAGCAGAGCAGGGGGCCAAAATTCACCCCTCCACTTT. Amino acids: CASRAGGQNSPLHF.

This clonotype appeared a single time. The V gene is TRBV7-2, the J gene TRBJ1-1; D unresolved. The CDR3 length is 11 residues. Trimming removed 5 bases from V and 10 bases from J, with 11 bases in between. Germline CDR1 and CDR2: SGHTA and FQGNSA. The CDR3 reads CASSLLAGAFF. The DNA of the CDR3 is TGTGCCAGCAGCCTTTTGGCTGGAGCTTTCTTT.

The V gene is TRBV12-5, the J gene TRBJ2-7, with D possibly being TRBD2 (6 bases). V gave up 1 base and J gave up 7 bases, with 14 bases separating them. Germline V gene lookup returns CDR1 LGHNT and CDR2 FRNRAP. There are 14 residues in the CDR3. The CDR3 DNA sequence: TGTGCTAGTGGTTTGGGACTAGGCCCGCGTGAGCAGTACTTC. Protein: CASGLGLGPREQYF.

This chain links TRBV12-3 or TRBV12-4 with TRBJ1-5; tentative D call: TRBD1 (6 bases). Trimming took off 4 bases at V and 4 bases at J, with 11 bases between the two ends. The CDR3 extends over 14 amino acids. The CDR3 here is CASSSGTTNQPQHF. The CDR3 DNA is TGTGCCAGCAGTTCCGGGACAACTAATCAGCCCCAGCATTTT.

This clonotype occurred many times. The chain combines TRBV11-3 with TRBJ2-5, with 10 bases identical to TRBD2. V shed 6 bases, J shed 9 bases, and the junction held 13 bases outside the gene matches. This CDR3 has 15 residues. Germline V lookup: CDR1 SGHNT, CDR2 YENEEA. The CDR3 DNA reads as TGTGCCAGCAGTCTAGGGGGGACTAGCGCCTTGCCCCAGTACTTC. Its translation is CASSLGGTSALPQYF.

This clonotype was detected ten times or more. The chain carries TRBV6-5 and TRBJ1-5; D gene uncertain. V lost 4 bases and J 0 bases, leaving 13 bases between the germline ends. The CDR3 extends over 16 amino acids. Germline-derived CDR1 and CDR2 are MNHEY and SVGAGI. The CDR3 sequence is CASSFGPTYSNQPQHF. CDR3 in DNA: TGTGCCAGCAGTTTCGGACCCACTTATAGCAATCAGCCCCAGCATTTT.

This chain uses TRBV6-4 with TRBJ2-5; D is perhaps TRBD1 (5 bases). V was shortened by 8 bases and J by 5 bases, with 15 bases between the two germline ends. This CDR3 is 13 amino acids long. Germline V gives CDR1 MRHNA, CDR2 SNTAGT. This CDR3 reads CASSGAASETQYF. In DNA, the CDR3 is TGTGCCAGCTCTGGGGCCGCGTCTGAGACCCAGTACTTC.

The CDR3: CAWSEWRQGGFVGFF. DNA for the CDR3: TGTGCCTGGAGTGAGTGGAGACAGGGTGGTTTCGTAGGTTTCTTT. This chain uses TRBV30 with TRBJ1-1; TRBD1 matches at 7 bases. V was clipped by 1 base and J by 13 bases; unmatched bases: 18. The CDR3 is made up of 15 amino acids. Germline lookup yields CDR1 GTSNPN and CDR2 SVGIG (reference sequence).

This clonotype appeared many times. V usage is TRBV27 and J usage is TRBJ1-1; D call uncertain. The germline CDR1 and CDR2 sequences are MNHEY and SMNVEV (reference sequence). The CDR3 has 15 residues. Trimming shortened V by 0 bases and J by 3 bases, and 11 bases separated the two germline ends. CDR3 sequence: CASSLSVVGDTEAFF. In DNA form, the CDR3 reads TGTGCCAGCAGTTTATCGGTGGTCGGGGACACTGAAGCTTTCTTT.

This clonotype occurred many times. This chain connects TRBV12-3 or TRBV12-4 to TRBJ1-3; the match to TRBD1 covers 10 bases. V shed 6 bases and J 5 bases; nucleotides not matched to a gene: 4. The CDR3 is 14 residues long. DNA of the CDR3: TGTGCCAGCAGCACGACAGGGGGCAGAAACACCATATATTTT. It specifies CASSTTGGRNTIYF.

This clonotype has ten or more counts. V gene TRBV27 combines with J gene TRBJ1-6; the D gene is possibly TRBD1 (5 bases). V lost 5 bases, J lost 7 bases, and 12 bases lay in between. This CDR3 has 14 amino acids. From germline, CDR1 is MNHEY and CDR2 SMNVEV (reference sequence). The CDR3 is CASSGGRGNSPLHF. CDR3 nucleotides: TGTGCCAGCAGTGGAGGGCGGGGCAATTCACCCCTCCACTTT.

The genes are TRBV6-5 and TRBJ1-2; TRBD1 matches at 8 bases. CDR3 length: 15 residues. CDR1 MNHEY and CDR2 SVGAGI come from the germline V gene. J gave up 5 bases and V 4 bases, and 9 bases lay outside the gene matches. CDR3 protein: CASSSSDRVWYGYTF. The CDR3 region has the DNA TGTGCCAGCAGTTCCTCGGACAGGGTGTGGTATGGCTACACCTTC.

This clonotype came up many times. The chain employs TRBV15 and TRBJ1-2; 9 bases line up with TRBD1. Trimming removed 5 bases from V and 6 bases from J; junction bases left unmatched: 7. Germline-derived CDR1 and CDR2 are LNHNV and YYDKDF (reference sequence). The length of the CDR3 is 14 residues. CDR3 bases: TGTGCCACCAGCCTGGGGACAGGGTCGGATGGCTACACCTTC. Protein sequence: CATSLGTGSDGYTF.

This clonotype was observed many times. The CDR3 sequence is CASSDRGYGYTF. The CDR3 DNA reads as TGTGCCAGCAGTGACAGGGGTTATGGCTACACCTTC. The chain has TRBV2 and TRBJ1-2; D possibly corresponds to TRBD1 (6 bases). This CDR3 spans 12 amino acids. The V end was cut by 3 bases, the J end by 5 bases, with 7 bases between. Germline loops: CDR1 SNHLY, CDR2 FYNNEI.

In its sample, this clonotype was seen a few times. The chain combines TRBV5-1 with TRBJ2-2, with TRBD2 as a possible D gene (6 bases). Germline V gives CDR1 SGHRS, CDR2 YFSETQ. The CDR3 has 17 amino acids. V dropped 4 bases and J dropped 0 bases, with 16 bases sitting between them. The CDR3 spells CASSPLASGANTGELFF. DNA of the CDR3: TGCGCCAGCAGCCCCCTCGCGTCGGGGGCGAACACCGGGGAGCTGTTTTTT.

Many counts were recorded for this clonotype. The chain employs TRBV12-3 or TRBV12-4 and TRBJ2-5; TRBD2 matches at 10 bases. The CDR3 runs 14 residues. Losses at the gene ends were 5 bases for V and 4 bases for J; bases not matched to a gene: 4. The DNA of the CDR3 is TGTGCCAGCAGTCCTACTAGCGGGGTAGAGACCCAGTACTTC. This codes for CASSPTSGVETQYF.

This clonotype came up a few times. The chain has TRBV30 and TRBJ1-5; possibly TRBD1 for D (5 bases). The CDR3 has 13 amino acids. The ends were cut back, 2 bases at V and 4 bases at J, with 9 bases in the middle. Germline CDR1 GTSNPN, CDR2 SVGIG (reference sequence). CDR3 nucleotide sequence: TGTGCCTGGAGTAATGGGGGGAATCAGCCCCAGCATTTT. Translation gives CAWSNGGNQPQHF. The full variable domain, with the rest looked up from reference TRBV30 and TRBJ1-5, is SQTIHQWPATLVQPVGSPLSLECTVEGTSNPNLYWYRQAAGRGLQLLFYSVGIGQISSEVPQNLSASRPQDRQFILSSKKLLLSDSGFYLCAWSNGGNQPQHFGDGTRLSIL.

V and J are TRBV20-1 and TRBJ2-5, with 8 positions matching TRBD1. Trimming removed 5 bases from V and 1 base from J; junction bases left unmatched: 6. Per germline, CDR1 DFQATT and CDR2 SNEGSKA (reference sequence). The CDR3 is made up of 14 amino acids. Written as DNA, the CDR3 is TGCAGTGCTCAGGACAGGGCTTTCCAAGAGACCCAGTACTTC. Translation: CSAQDRAFQETQYF.

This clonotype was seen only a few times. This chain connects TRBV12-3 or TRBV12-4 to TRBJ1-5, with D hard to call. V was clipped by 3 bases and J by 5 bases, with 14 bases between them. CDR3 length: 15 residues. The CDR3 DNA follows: TGTGCCAGCAGTTTGGCTGGTCAGCCCCATCAGCCCCAGCATTTT. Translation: CASSLAGQPHQPQHF.

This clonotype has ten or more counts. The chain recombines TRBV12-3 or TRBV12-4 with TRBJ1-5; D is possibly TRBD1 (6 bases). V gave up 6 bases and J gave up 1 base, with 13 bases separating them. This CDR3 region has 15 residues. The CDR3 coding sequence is TGTGCCAGCAGAGATGCAGGGGTCAGCAATCAGCCCCAGCATTTT. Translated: CASRDAGVSNQPQHF.

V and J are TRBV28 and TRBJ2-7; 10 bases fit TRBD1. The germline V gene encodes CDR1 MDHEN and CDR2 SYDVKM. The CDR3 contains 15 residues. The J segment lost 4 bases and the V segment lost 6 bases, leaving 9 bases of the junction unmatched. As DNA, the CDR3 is TGTGCCAGCAGCCCCCGGGACAGGGGCGGGTACGAGCAGTACTTC. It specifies CASSPRDRGGYEQYF.

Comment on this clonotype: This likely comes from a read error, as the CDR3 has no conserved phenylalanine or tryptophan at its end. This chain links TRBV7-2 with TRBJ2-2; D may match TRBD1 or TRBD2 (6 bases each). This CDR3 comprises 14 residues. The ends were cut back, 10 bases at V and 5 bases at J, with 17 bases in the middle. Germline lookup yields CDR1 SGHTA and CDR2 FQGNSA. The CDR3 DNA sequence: TGTGCCACCACGGGGGCAGGGCGGACCGGGGAGCTGTTTGTT. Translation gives CATTGAGRTGELFV.

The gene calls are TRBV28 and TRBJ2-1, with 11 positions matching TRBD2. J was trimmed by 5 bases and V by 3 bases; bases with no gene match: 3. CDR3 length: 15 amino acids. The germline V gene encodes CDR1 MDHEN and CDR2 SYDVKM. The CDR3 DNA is TGTGCCAGCAGTTTGGGACTAGCGGCCCACAATGAGCAGTTCTTC. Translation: CASSLGLAAHNEQFF.